These T cell receptor beta chains were read from a single sample in a study of T cell repertoires in cytomegalovirus infection. TCRdb re-called the reads through MiXCR, storing one row per CDR3 protein. The top ten clones hold 1.5% to 2% of a sample with approximately 240,000 distinct CDR3 sequences, over 9% of them seen once. Sequencing was done on a sample of PBMCs. These receptors were collected from a human donor in good health (CMV status not recorded). Some clones in this sample may be carry-over from other donors' samples. CDR3s leave out the opening cysteine and the closing phenylalanine or tryptophan. Each record gives: V gene, J gene, CDR3 protein.

TRBV7-2	TRBJ1-2	ASSLDPGSNYGYT
TRBV28	TRBJ1-3	ASTQPGRGNTIY
TRBV11-1	TRBJ2-7	ASSPDALDEQY
TRBV28	TRBJ2-5	ASSLFVAGKQETQY
TRBV7-2	TRBJ2-7	ASSLVPPGGIAYEQY
TRBV28	TRBJ2-2	ASRTVNTGELF
TRBV4-2	TRBJ1-2	ASSHDSRQGVNLGYT
TRBV28	TRBJ2-5	ASSLTQWETQY
TRBV14	TRBJ1-2	ASSRGQGTYGYT
TRBV5-6	TRBJ1-1	ASSPNPGNRDTEAF
TRBV7-2	TRBJ2-2	ASSEVGVGELF
TRBV28	TRBJ1-5	ASSLGQRVARNQPQH
TRBV28	TRBJ1-5	ASTLDGYNQPQH
TRBV2	TRBJ1-2	ASSEGSGPNYGYT
TRBV11-1	TRBJ1-1	ASSLSPRSKAF
TRBV6-2/TRBV6-3	TRBJ2-7	ASSRLAGSYEQY